One and the same sample provided the 15 T cell receptor beta chains below, sequenced in a study of Tregs in tolerant kidney transplant recipients (dated by TCRdb to the late 2010s). According to the study, the label for this sample's time point signals: blood sample drawn before combined kidney and bone marrow transplant. The method behind the library was the immunoSEQ multiplex PCR assay. In TCRdb, the immuneACCESS table is reduced to in-frame sequences with V and J assigned. These tables do not hold every clone; where another copy was compared, an unresolved V gene accounts for under half, and the others remain unexplained. Across this sample there are roughly 80,000 clones, with 95% to 98% seen only once. The leading ten clones occupy over 0.45% of the sample. The sequencing here drew on CD4+ T cells from blood, taken before the transplant. Receptors originate from a human donor who received a combined kidney and bone marrow transplant.

This chain links TRBV19 with TRBJ1-4; 8 positions match TRBD1. The CDR3 contains 15 residues. V trimming: 5 bases; J trimming: 6 bases; junction bases outside the gene matches: 8. CDR1 is LNHDA and CDR2 is SQIVND in the germline V gene (reference sequence). This CDR3 is CASSLEQGVYEKLFF. CDR3 nucleotides: TGTGCCAGTAGTCTTGAACAGGGGGTATATGAAAAACTGTTTTTT.

The chain is built from TRBV6-1 and TRBJ2-7; a possible D gene is TRBD1 (6 bases). V was trimmed by 5 bases and J by 4 bases, leaving 18 bases between them. This CDR3 spans 15 amino acids. Germline lookup yields CDR1 MNHNS and CDR2 SASEGT. The CDR3 bases are TGTGCCAGCAGTTTAGTCGGGACAAATCTATACGAGCAGTACTTC. As protein: CASSLVGTNLYEQYF.

The rearrangement uses TRBV27 and TRBJ2-2; TRBD2 matches at 10 bases. The CDR3 extends over 17 amino acids. Losses at the gene ends were 4 bases for V and 3 bases for J; bases not matched to a gene: 8. CDR1 and CDR2 (germline): MNHEY, SMNVEV (reference sequence). The CDR3 sequence: CASSSGTSVPYTGELFF. In nucleotides, the CDR3 is TGTGCCAGCAGTTCCGGGACTAGCGTTCCATACACCGGGGAGCTGTTTTTT.

The DNA for the CDR3 is TGCGCCAGCAGCTTGGACATCTATAATTCACCCCTCCACTTT. This encodes CASSLDIYNSPLHF. V usage is TRBV5-1 and J usage is TRBJ1-6; D is undetermined. Germline V lookup: CDR1 SGHRS, CDR2 YFSETQ. The CDR3 sequence is 14 residues long. V gave up 0 bases and J gave up 3 bases, with 4 bases separating them.

The chain employs TRBV28 and TRBJ1-5; D remains ambiguous. Germline V CDR1 and CDR2: MDHEN, SYDVKM. This CDR3 is 13 amino acids long. V was shortened by 11 bases and J by 0 bases, with 11 bases between the two germline ends. The CDR3 region has the DNA TGTGCCCTTTCAGCGAATAGCAATCAGCCCCAGCATTTT. This translates into CALSANSNQPQHF.

The V call is TRBV6-5, the J call TRBJ1-5; D may be TRBD1 (6 bases). V was pared by 6 bases and J by 0 bases, with 15 bases between. This CDR3 region has 16 residues. CDR1 is MNHEY, CDR2 SVGAGI, per germline. CDR3 DNA sequence: TGTGCCAGCAGATACCTTACGGGACATAGCAATCAGCCCCAGCATTTT. Residues: CASRYLTGHSNQPQHF.

This clone was observed a single time. The chain uses TRBV5-3 and TRBJ2-3; perhaps TRBD2 as D (6 bases). TRBV5-3 has ORF status, its function being uncertain. There are 17 residues in the CDR3. V lost 4 bases and J 1 base, leaving 19 bases between the germline ends. The CDR3 spells CARSQSSKWEGTDTQYF. The CDR3 DNA follows: TGTGCCAGAAGCCAAAGCTCCAAGTGGGAGGGCACAGATACGCAGTATTTT.

The chain uses TRBV14 and TRBJ2-2, with D possibly matching TRBD2 (5 bases). V lost 1 base, J lost 5 bases, and 8 bases lay in between. Germline V gene lookup returns CDR1 SGHDN and CDR2 FVKESK. CDR3 length: 14 residues. CDR3 protein: CASSQVTGTGELFF. In nucleotides, the CDR3 is TGTGCCAGCAGCCAAGTTACGGGAACCGGGGAGCTGTTTTTT.

This chain links TRBV30 with TRBJ2-7, with TRBD2 matching over 7 bases. After removal of 0 bases from V and 10 bases from J, the junction contained 6 bases not matched to a gene. The germline CDR1 and CDR2 sequences are GTSNPN and SVGIG (reference sequence). This CDR3 region has 12 residues. The CDR3 sequence: CAWSVLGGSQYF. The CDR3 coding sequence is TGTGCCTGGAGTGTATTGGGAGGGAGCCAGTACTTC.

J is TRBJ2-1 and V is TRBV19; 8 positions agree with TRBD1. This CDR3 comprises 16 residues. Germline V gene sequence: CDR1 LNHDA, CDR2 SQIVND (reference sequence). CDR3 region: CLRFGNIDRGDNEQFF. The CDR3 DNA follows: TGTCTTAGGTTTGGGAATATCGACAGGGGCGACAATGAGCAGTTCTTC.

This chain links TRBV6-4 with TRBJ2-1, with 12 bases identical to TRBD2. Germline loops: CDR1 MRHNA, CDR2 SNTAGT. The CDR3 sequence is 16 residues long. Unmatched junction bases numbered 9, after V lost 6 bases and J lost 6 bases. CDR3 residues: CASRASGTSGFNEQFF. CDR3 nucleotide sequence: TGTGCCAGCAGGGCCTCCGGGACTAGCGGGTTCAATGAGCAGTTCTTC.

The table lists this clone with a count of one. The CDR3 reads CATNSGGGDTQYF. CDR3 bases: TGTGCCACCAATAGCGGGGGGGGAGATACGCAGTATTTT. V gene TRBV10-3 combines with J gene TRBJ2-3; the match to TRBD2 covers 11 bases. The CDR3 has 13 amino acids. Germline V gene data show CDR1 as ENHRY and CDR2 as SYGVKD. The trim removed 10 bases at V and 5 bases at J, leaving 5 bases unmatched.

This clone occurred once. The rearrangement links TRBV30 to TRBJ1-4, with TRBD1 identical over 7 bases. CDR3 length equals 15 residues. Germline V gives CDR1 GTSNPN, CDR2 SVGIG (reference sequence). Trimming removed 3 bases from V and 3 bases from J; junction bases left unmatched: 7. The CDR3 spells CAWRDYGTANEKLFF. The CDR3 nucleotides read TGTGCCTGGAGGGATTACGGGACAGCTAATGAAAAACTGTTTTTT.

This chain connects TRBV19 to TRBJ2-3; TRBD1 matches at 10 bases. Germline V gene data show CDR1 as LNHDA and CDR2 as SQIVND (reference sequence). This CDR3 spans 14 amino acids. J lost 5 bases, V lost 6 bases, and 5 bases had no gene match. This chain's CDR3 is CASRTGGDGDTQYF. In nucleotides, the CDR3 is TGTGCCAGTAGGACAGGGGGCGATGGAGATACGCAGTATTTT.

The chain joins TRBV18 to TRBJ2-3, with TRBD1 matching over 9 bases. Trimming removed 1 base from V and 7 bases from J; junction bases left unmatched: 9. CDR1 and CDR2 (germline): KGHSH, LQKENI. The CDR3 covers 16 residues. The CDR3 protein is CASSPLRDRESNTQYF. The CDR3, as DNA: TGTGCCAGCTCACCACTCAGGGACAGGGAATCAAATACGCAGTATTTT. Combining the CDR3 with reference TRBV18 and TRBJ2-3 gives the whole variable domain NAGVMQNPRHLVRRRGQEARLRCSPMKGHSHVYWYRQLPEEGLKFMVYLQKENIIDESGMPKERFSAEFPKEGPSILRIQQVVRGDSAAYFCASSPLRDRESNTQYFGPGTRLTVL.